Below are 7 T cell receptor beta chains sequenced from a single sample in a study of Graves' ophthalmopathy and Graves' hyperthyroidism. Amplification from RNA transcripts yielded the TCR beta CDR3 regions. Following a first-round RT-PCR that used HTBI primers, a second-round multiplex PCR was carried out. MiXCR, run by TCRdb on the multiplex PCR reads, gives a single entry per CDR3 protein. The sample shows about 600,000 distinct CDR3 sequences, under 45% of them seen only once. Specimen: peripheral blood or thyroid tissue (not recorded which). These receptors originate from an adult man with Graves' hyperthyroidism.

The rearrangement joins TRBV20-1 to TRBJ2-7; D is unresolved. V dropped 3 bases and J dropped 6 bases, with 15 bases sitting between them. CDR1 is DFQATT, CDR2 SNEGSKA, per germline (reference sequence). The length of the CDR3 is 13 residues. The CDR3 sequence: CSARADGPCEQYF. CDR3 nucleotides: TGCAGTGCTAGGGCTGACGGACCTTGCGAGCAGTACTTC.

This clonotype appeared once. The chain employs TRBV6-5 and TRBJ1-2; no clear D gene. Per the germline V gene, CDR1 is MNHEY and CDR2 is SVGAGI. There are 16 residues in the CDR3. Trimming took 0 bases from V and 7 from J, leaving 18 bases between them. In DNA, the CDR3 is TGTGCCAGCAGTTACTCGTATGAGGGCGCCGACTTTGGCTACACCTTC. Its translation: CASSYSYEGADFGYTF.

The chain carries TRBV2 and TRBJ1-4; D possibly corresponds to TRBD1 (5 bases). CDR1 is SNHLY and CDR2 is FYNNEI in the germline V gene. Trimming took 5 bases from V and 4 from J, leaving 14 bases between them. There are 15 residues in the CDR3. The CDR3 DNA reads TGTGCCAGCAGTAGGACGAGGGGTGGTAATGAAAAACTGTTTTTT. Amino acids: CASSRTRGGNEKLFF.

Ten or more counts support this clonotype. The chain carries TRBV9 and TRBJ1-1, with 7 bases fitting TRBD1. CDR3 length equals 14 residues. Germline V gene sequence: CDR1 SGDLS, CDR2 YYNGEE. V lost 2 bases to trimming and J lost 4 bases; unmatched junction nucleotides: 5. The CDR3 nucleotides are TGTGCCAGCAGCGTGGGACAGCATCCCACTGAAGCTTTCTTT. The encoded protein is CASSVGQHPTEAFF.

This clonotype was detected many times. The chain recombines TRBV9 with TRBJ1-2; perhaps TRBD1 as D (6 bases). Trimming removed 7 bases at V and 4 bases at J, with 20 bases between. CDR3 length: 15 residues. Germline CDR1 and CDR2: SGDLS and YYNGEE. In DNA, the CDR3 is TGTGCCAGCTTAGGAACAGGGCCATTTGGCTATGGCTACACCTTC. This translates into CASLGTGPFGYGYTF.

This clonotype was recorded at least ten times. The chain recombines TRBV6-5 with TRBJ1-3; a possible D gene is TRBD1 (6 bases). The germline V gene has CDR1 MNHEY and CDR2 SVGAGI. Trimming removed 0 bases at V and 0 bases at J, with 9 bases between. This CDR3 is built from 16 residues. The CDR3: CASSYSAGVSGNTIYF. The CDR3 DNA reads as TGTGCCAGCAGTTACTCTGCAGGGGTCTCTGGAAACACCATATATTTT.

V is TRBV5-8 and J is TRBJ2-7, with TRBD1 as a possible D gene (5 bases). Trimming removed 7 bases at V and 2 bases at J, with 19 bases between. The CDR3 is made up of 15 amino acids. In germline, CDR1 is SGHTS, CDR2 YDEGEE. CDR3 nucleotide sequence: TGTGCCAGCTCACCAGCAGGGTTTCCCGCCTACGAGCAGTACTTC. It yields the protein CASSPAGFPAYEQYF.